Listed below are T cell receptor beta chains from one sample, sequenced in a study of blood T cell repertoires in COVID-19. TCRdb's table, derived via immunoSEQ multiplex PCR, lists solely in-frame clones and lacks some. The table records about 120,000 clones, around 81% of them present only once. The sample taken for sequencing was peripheral blood. The receptors were gathered from a man aged 30-40 years with COVID-19, enrolled during active disease. Each CDR3 is given with its conserved first and last residue. The D gene is left open where the match is weak. Clone size is not always given. Where it is, it says once, few, many or a class for expanded clones.

once TRBD1 TRBJ1-3 TRBV5-1 CASSLGTGLGNTIYF TGCGCCAGCAGCTTGGGGACAGGGCTTGGAAACACCATATATTTT
. . TRBJ2-3 TRBV7-2 CASSLFEAKGGDTQYF TGTGCCAGCAGCTTATTCGAGGCCAAGGGAGGAGATACGCAGTATTTT
. . TRBJ2-3 TRBV4-1 CASSRSGAGLGTDTQYF TGCGCCAGCAGCCGATCAGGGGCAGGACTTGGGACAGATACGCAGTATTTT
. TRBD1 TRBJ2-3 TRBV7-9 CASSEDRGTDTQYF TGTGCCAGCAGCGAGGACAGGGGAACAGATACGCAGTATTTT
. TRBD1 TRBJ1-1 TRBV27 CASSLFQQGVNTEAFF TGTGCCAGCAGTTTATTCCAACAGGGGGTGAACACTGAAGCTTTCTTT
. . TRBJ2-3 TRBV27 CASSSRRGGTDTQYF TGTGCCAGCAGTTCCCGCCGCGGAGGCACAGATACGCAGTATTTT
. . TRBJ1-2 TRBV2 CASKGRDYGYTF TGTGCCAGCAAGGGCAGGGACTATGGCTACACCTTC
few TRBD1 TRBJ2-6 TRBV4-1 CASSPPRGQRPSGANVLTF TGCGCCAGCAGCCCCCCAAGGGGGCAGAGACCCTCTGGGGCCAACGTCCTGACTTTC
. . TRBJ1-1 TRBV30 CAWSVINGAFF TGTGCCTGGAGTGTAATAAACGGGGCTTTCTTT
. . TRBJ1-5 TRBV5-5 CASSQTGISTQYSNQPQHF TGTGCCAGCAGTCAGACCGGGATCAGCACCCAATATAGCAATCAGCCCCAGCATTTT
few TRBD1 TRBJ1-1 TRBV12-3/TRBV12-4 CASSPQGAGEAFF TGTGCCAGCAGTCCACAGGGGGCAGGTGAAGCTTTCTTT
. . TRBJ1-2 TRBV7-9 CASSVHIKLRGQLYGYTF TGTGCCAGCAGCGTCCATATCAAGTTACGTGGACAGCTTTATGGCTACACCTTC
. . TRBJ1-4 TRBV6-6 CASLPQGINEKLFF TGTGCCAGCCTTCCTCAGGGAATTAATGAAAAACTGTTTTTT
. TRBD1 TRBJ2-3 TRBV29-1 CSVEGYRDSSTDTQYF TGCAGCGTTGAAGGGTATCGGGACAGTAGCACAGATACGCAGTATTTT
. TRBD2 TRBJ2-7 TRBV7-2 CASSLASGGYYEQYF TGTGCCAGCAGCTTAGCTAGCGGGGGTTACTACGAGCAGTACTTC
few . TRBJ2-2 TRBV6-4 CASSVAATGELFF TGTGCCAGCAGTGTTGCGGCCACCGGGGAGCTGTTTTTT
. TRBD2 TRBJ2-7 TRBV28 CASLSGQTYEQYF TGTGCCAGCCTTAGCGGGCAGACCTACGAGCAGTACTTC
once TRBD1 TRBJ2-7 TRBV6-5 CASRQGVRNEQYF TGTGCCAGCAGACAGGGGGTAAGGAACGAGCAGTACTTC
. TRBD1 TRBJ2-1 TRBV7-9 CASRPGGEGEQFF TGTGCCAGTCGGCCAGGGGGTGAGGGTGAGCAGTTCTTC
. TRBD2 TRBJ2-3 TRBV6-5 CASSSGDTQYF TGTGCCAGCTCTAGCGGAGATACGCAGTATTTT
. . TRBJ2-2 TRBV5-8 CASTDLPGEFAGELFF TGTGCCAGCACCGACCTACCGGGGGAATTTGCCGGGGAGCTGTTTTTT
. . TRBJ1-3 TRBV4-2 CASSQDPPGSSGNTIYF TGTGCCAGCAGCCAAGATCCCCCGGGGAGCTCTGGAAACACCATATATTTT
. TRBD2 TRBJ2-2 TRBV5-1 CASSPSTSGVGGGELFF TGCGCCAGCAGCCCCTCCACTAGCGGAGTTGGAGGCGGGGAGCTGTTTTTT
. . TRBJ2-1 TRBV30 CAWKGGPYNEQFF TGTGCCTGGAAGGGGGGGCCCTACAATGAGCAGTTCTTC
. TRBD2 TRBJ2-3 TRBV7-9 CASSSGLAGTTDTQYF TGTGCCAGCAGCTCAGGACTAGCGGGGACCACAGATACGCAGTATTTT
. . TRBJ2-5 TRBV15 CATSRDLGSLETQYF TGTGCCACCAGCAGAGACTTGGGCAGCCTGGAGACCCAGTACTTC
. TRBD2 TRBJ2-7 TRBV5-1 CASSSGDYYEQYF TGCGCCAGCAGCTCCGGGGACTACTACGAGCAGTACTTC
few . TRBJ1-1 TRBV4-3 CASSQGQGRGMKEAFF TGCGCCAGCAGCCAAGGCCAGGGAAGGGGGATGAAAGAAGCTTTCTTT
. . TRBJ1-6 TRBV5-1 CASSLAGRSPLHF TGCGCCAGCAGCTTGGCCGGTCGCTCACCCCTCCACTTT
. . TRBJ2-7 TRBV7-9 CASSLGQRSYEQYF TGTGCCAGCAGCTTAGGCCAGCGCTCCTACGAGCAGTACTTC
. . TRBJ1-5 TRBV28 CAGNQENNQPQHF TGTGCCGGAAATCAGGAAAACAATCAGCCCCAGCATTTT
few TRBD2 TRBJ2-1 TRBV27 CASMSAGAENEQFF TGTGCCAGCATGAGCGCGGGAGCCGAAAATGAGCAGTTCTTC
. TRBD1 TRBJ1-2 TRBV28 CASSSGQGRGGYTF TGTGCCAGCAGCTCCGGACAGGGACGAGGGGGCTACACCTTC
once . TRBJ1-4 TRBV15 CATSRDSGTTNEKLFF TGTGCCACCAGCAGAGATTCGGGTACAACTAATGAAAAACTGTTTTTT
many . TRBJ1-2 TRBV15 CATSSSGSGYTF TGTGCCACCAGCAGTTCGGGGAGTGGCTACACCTTC
. . TRBJ1-3 TRBV18 CASSPPRPSGNTIYF TGTGCCAGCTCACCACCTCGTCCCTCTGGAAACACCATATATTTT
. . TRBJ1-1 TRBV11-2 CASSSGLYTEAFF TGTGCCAGCAGCTCAGGACTATACACTGAAGCTTTCTTT
. TRBD1 TRBJ1-5 TRBV27 CASGFGTGNQPQHF TGTGCCAGCGGGTTCGGGACAGGCAATCAGCCCCAGCATTTT
. TRBD2 TRBJ2-2 TRBV19 CASSIALAGAAGELFF TGTGCCAGTAGTATAGCTCTAGCGGGGGCGGCCGGGGAGCTGTTTTTT
. . TRBJ1-3 TRBV2 CASSVSAGNTIYF TGTGCCAGCAGTGTTTCCGCTGGAAACACCATATATTTT
. TRBD2 TRBJ2-2 TRBV6-2/TRBV6-3 CASSYPRLAARGTGELFF TGTGCCAGCAGTTACCCTCGACTAGCGGCCCGGGGCACCGGGGAGCTGTTTTTT
. . TRBJ1-5 TRBV2 CASKGDSNQPQHF TGTGCCAGCAAGGGGGATAGCAATCAGCCCCAGCATTTT
. . TRBJ1-1 TRBV6-5 CASSYSGGMATEAFF TGTGCCAGCAGTTACTCCGGGGGGATGGCCACTGAAGCTTTCTTT
. TRBD1 TRBJ2-1 TRBV5-6 CASSLDGTGYNEQFF TGTGCCAGCAGCTTGGACGGGACAGGCTACAATGAGCAGTTCTTC
. TRBD1 TRBJ2-5 TRBV27 CASRMGQGAIETQYF TGTGCCAGCAGGATGGGACAGGGGGCGATTGAGACCCAGTACTTC
once TRBD1 TRBJ2-4 TRBV30 CAWRPQGAKNIQYF TGTGCCTGGCGCCCACAGGGGGCCAAAAACATTCAGTACTTC
once TRBD1 TRBJ1-2 TRBV27 CASSLNRGVYGYTF TGTGCCAGCAGTTTGAACAGGGGAGTATATGGCTACACCTTC
. . TRBJ2-7 TRBV6-2/TRBV6-3 CASSPPLEPWYEQYF TGTGCCAGCAGTCCCCCCCTCGAGCCCTGGTACGAGCAGTACTTC